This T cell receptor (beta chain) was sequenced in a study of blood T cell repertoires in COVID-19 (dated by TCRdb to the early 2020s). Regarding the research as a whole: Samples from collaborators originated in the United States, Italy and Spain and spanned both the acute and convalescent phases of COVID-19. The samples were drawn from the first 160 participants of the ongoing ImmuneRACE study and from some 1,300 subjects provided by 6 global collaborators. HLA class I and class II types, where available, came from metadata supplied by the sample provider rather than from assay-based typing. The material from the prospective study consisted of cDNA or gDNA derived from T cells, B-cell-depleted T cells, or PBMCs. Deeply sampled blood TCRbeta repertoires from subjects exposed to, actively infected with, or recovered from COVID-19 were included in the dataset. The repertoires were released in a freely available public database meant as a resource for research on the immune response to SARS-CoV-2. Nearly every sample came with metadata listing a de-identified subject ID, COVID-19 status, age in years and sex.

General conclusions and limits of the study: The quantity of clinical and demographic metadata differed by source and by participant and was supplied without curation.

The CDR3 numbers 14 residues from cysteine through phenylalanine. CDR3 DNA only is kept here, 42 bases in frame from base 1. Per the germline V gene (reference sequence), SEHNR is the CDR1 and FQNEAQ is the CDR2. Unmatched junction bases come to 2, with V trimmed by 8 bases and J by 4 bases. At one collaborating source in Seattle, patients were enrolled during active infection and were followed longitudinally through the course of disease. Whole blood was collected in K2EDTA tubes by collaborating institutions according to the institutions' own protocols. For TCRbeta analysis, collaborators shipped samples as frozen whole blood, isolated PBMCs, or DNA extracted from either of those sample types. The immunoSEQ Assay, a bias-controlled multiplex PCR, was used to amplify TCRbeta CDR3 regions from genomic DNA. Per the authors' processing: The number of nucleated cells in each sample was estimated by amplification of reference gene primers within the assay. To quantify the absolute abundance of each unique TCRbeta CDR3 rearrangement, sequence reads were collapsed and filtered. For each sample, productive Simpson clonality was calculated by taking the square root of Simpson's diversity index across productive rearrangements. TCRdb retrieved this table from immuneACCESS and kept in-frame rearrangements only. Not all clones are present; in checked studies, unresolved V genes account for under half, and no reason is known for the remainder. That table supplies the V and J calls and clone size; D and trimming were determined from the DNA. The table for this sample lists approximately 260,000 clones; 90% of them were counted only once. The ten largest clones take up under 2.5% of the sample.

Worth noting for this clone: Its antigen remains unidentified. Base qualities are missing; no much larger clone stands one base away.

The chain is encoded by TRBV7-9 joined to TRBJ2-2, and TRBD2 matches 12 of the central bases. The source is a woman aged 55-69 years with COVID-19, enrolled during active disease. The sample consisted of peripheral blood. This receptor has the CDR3 CASGLAGITGELFF. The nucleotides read TGTGCCAGCGGACTAGCGGGGATCACCGGGGAGCTGTTTTTT.